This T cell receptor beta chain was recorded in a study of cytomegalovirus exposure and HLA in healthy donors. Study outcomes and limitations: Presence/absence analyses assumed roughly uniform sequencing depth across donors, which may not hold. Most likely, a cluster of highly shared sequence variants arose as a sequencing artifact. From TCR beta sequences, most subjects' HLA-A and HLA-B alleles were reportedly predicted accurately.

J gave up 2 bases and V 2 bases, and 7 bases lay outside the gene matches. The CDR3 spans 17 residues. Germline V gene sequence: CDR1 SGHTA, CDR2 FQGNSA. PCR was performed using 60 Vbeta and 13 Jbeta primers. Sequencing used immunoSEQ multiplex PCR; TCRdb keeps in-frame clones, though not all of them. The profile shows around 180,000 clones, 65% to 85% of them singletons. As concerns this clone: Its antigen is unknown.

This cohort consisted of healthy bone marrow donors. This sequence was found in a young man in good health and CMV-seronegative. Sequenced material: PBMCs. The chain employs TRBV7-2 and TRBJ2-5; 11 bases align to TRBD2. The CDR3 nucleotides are TGTGCCAGCAGCTTATGGGGTCTAGCGGGGGGACAAGAGACCCAGTACTTC. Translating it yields CASSLWGLAGGQETQYF.